The 6 T cell receptor beta chains in this list originate from one sample, sequenced in a study of T cells after yellow fever vaccination. One entry per CDR3 protein results from TCRdb running MiXCR on the 5' RACE reads. The repertoire has 95,000 to 150,000 distinct CDR3 sequences, about 15% of them found once; the top ten carry 43%. Here the sequenced sample was CD8+ T cells sorted from PBMCs, taken 5 days after the yellow fever booster vaccination. The receptor set was obtained from a man in his late teens or twenties who received the YFV17D yellow fever vaccine.

J is TRBJ1-1 and V is TRBV5-6, with D uncertain. This CDR3 has 13 amino acids. V was cut by 5 bases and J by 4 bases, with 12 bases left in between. Germline V gene sequence: CDR1 SGHDT, CDR2 YYEEEE. CDR3 coding DNA: TGTGCCAGCAGACGTAGTCCTAGCACTGAAGCTTTCTTT. Amino acids: CASRRSPSTEAFF.

Only a few counts were recorded for this clonotype. The J gene is TRBJ2-6, the V gene TRBV7-2, with D possibly being TRBD2 (5 bases). Per the germline V gene, CDR1 is SGHTA and CDR2 is FQGNSA. The CDR3 is 16 residues long. V lost 5 bases and J 0 bases, leaving 11 bases between the germline ends. The CDR3 DNA follows: TGTGCCAGCAGCCGGAGCGGCTTCTCTGGGGCCAACGTCCTGACTTTC. Its protein is CASSRSGFSGANVLTF.

This clonotype was seen more than once but under ten times. The chain has TRBV7-9 and TRBJ1-1; D unclear. The length of the CDR3 is 13 residues. Trimming left V 5 bases short and J 8 bases short, with 15 bases between. Germline V lookup: CDR1 SEHNR, CDR2 FQNEAQ (reference sequence). The CDR3 region is CASSQVAAAEAFF. The CDR3 DNA sequence: TGTGCCAGCAGCCAGGTGGCAGCCGCGGAAGCTTTCTTT.

The rearrangement joins TRBV5-1 to TRBJ2-3, with D perhaps given as TRBD1 or TRBD2 (5 bases each). Trimming removed 4 bases at V and 4 bases at J, with 13 bases between. This CDR3 has 14 amino acids. The V gene's germline CDR1 is SGHRS and CDR2 YFSETQ. CDR3 in DNA: TGCGCCAGCAGCCTGGGACCAGCCCCAGATACGCAGTATTTT. Translation: CASSLGPAPDTQYF.

This clonotype was seen a handful of times. This chain links TRBV15 with TRBJ2-3; 9 bases are shared with TRBD2. The CDR3 runs to 17 residues. Germline-derived CDR1 and CDR2 are LNHNV and YYDKDF (reference sequence). With V trimmed by 3 bases and J by 0 bases, 7 bases remained unmatched. The CDR3 spells CATSSTRGGASTDTQYF. In DNA form, the CDR3 reads TGTGCCACCAGCAGCACCCGCGGGGGGGCTAGCACAGATACGCAGTATTTT.

This clonotype was seen a handful of times. The chain combines TRBV25-1 with TRBJ2-1; 9 bases line up with TRBD1. The CDR3 sequence is 16 residues long. CDR1 is MGHDK, CDR2 SYGVNS, per germline. The ends lost 5 bases at V and 5 bases at J; junction bases unmatched: 10. The DNA for the CDR3 is TGTGCCAGCAGTAACCGGGACAGGGCTTTCAACAATGAGCAGTTCTTC. Its protein product is CASSNRDRAFNNEQFF.